This T cell receptor (beta chain) was recovered during a study of T cell responses to AZD1222 COVID-19 vaccine. Regarding the study as a whole: White British ancestry dominated among donors, who included more females, and clonal diversity was possibly underestimated. Baseline antibody screening turned up just six or seven seropositive AZD1222 recipients.

Germline CDR1 MDHEN, CDR2 SYDVKM. V gave up 1 base and J gave up 4 bases, with 7 bases separating them. CDR3 length equals 14 residues. With regard to this clone: Its specificity is unknown.

The repertoire was sequenced with immunoSEQ multiplex PCR; TCRdb's copy has only in-frame clones and lacks some. The table records tens of thousands of clones, around 80% of them present only once. The TCR comes from an adult who received the AZD1222 COVID-19 vaccine. Specimen: peripheral blood, collected 28 days after the second AZD1222 dose. The chain combines TRBV28 with TRBJ1-4, with D uncertain. This chain's CDR3 is CASSLSGVNEKLFF. CDR3 in DNA: TGTGCCAGCAGTTTATCAGGAGTTAATGAAAAACTGTTTTTT.